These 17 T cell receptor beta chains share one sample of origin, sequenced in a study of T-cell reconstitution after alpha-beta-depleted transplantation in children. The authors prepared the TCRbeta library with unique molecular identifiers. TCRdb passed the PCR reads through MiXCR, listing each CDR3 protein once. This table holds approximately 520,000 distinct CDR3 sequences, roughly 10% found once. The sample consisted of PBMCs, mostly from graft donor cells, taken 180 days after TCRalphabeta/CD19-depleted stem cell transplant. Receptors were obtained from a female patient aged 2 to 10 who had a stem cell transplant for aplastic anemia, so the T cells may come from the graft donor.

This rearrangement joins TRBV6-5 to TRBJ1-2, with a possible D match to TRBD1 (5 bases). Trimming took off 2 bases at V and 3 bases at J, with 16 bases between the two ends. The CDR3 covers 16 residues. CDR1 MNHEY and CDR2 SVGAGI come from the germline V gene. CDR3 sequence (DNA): TGTGCCAGCAGTTACGGGCAGTGGGGGATAGACTATGGCTACACCTTC. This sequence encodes CASSYGQWGIDYGYTF.

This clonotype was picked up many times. This chain's CDR3 is CASSLSAGGVNEQFF. CDR3 in DNA: TGTGCCAGCAGTTTATCGGCGGGAGGAGTTAATGAGCAGTTCTTC. The chain carries TRBV12-3 or TRBV12-4 and TRBJ2-1; TRBD2 aligns across 8 bases. CDR3 length: 15 amino acids. Trimming cost V 2 bases and J 7 bases; bases outside gene matches: 7.

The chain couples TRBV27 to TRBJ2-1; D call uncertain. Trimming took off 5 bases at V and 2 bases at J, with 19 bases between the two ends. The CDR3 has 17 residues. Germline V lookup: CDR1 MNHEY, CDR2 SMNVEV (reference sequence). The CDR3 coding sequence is TGTGCCAGCAGTCGCCCCTCGGCCGTCAGTGCCTACAATGAGCAGTTCTTC. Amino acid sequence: CASSRPSAVSAYNEQFF.

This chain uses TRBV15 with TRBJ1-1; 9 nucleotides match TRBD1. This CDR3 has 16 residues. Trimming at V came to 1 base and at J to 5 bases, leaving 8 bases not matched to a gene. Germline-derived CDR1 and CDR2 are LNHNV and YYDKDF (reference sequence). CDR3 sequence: CATSRAKTGGYTEAFF. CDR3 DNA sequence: TGTGCCACCAGCAGAGCTAAGACAGGGGGTTATACTGAAGCTTTCTTT.

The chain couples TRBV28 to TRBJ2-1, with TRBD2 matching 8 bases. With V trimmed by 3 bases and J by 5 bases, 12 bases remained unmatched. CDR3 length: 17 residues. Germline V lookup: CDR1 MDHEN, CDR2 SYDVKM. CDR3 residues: CASSFSTSGTTDNEQFF. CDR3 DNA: TGTGCCAGCAGTTTTTCTACTAGCGGAACTACGGACAATGAGCAGTTCTTC.

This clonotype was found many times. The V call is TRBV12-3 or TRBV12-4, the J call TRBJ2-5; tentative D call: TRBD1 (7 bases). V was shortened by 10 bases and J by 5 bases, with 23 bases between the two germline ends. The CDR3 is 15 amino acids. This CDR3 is CATQDGGGRLETQYF. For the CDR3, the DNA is TGTGCCACGCAAGATGGAGGGGGCCGATTGGAGACCCAGTACTTC.

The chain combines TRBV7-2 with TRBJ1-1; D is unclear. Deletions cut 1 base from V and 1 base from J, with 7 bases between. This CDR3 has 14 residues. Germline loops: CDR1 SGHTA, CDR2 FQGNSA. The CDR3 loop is CASSLEPGNTEAFF. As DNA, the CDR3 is TGTGCCAGCAGCTTAGAGCCAGGGAACACTGAAGCTTTCTTT.

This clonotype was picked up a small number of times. CDR3 DNA: TGTGCCAGCAGCGCGGTGAGGGGTGATGAGAGGTTCTTC. Amino acid sequence: CASSAVRGDERFF. The V gene is TRBV7-2, the J gene TRBJ2-1; D may correspond to TRBD1 or TRBD2 (5 bases each). This CDR3 has 13 amino acids. V lost 5 bases, J lost 15 bases, and 20 bases lay in between. Germline V lookup: CDR1 SGHTA, CDR2 FQGNSA. Full variable domain (outside the CDR3, taken from reference TRBV7-2 and TRBJ2-1): GAGVSQSPSNKVTEKGKDVELRCDPISGHTALYWYRQSLGQGLEFLIYFQGNSAPDKSGLPSDRFSAERTGGSVSTLTIQRTQQEDSAVYLCASSAVRGDERFFGPGTRLTVL.

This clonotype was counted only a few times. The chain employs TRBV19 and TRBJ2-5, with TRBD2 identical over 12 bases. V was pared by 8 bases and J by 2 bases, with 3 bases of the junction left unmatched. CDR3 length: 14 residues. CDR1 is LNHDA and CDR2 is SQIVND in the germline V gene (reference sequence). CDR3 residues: CASRTSGEQETQYF. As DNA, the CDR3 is TGTGCCAGTCGGACTAGCGGGGAACAAGAGACCCAGTACTTC.

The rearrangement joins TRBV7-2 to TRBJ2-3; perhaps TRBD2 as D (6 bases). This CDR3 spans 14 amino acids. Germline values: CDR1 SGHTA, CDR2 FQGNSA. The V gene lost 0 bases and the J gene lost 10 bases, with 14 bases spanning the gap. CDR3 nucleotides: TGTGCCAGCAGCTTAGCGGACTACCGGACATCGCAGTATTTT. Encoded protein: CASSLADYRTSQYF.

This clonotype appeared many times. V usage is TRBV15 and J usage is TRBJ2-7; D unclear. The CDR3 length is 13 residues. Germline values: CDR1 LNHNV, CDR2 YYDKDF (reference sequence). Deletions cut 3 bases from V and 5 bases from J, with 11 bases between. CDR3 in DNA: TGTGCCACCAGCAGTCTTGGGCAGGACGAGCAGTACTTC. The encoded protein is CATSSLGQDEQYF.

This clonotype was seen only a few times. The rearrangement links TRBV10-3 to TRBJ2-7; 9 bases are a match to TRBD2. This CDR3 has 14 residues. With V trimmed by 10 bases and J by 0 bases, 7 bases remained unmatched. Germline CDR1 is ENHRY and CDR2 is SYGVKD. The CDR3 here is CATGGLAPSYEQYF. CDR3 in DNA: TGTGCCACGGGGGGACTAGCCCCCTCCTACGAGCAGTACTTC.

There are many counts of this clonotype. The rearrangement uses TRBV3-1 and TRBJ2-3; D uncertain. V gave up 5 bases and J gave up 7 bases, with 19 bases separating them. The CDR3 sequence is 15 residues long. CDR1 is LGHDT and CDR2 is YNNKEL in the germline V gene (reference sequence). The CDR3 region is CASSNGLGSFYTQYF. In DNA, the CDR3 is TGTGCCAGCAGCAACGGTTTAGGGTCGTTTTATACGCAGTATTTT.

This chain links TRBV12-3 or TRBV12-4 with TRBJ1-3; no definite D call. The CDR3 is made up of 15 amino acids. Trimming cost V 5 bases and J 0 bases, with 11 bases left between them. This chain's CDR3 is CASSPPQSSGNTIYF. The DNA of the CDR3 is TGTGCCAGCAGTCCCCCCCAAAGCTCTGGAAACACCATATATTTT.

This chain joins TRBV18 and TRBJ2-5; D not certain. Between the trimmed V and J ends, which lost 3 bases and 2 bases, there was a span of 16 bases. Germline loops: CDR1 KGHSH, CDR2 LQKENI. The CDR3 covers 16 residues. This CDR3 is CASSPLPTAWQETQYF. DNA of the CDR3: TGTGCCAGCTCACCCCTTCCCACCGCTTGGCAAGAGACCCAGTACTTC.

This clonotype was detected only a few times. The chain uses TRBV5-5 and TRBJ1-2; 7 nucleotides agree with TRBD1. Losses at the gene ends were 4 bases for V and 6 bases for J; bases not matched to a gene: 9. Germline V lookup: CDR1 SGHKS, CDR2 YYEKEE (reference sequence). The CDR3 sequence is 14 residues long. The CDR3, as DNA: TGTGCCAGCAGCCTTCCAGGGGGGAGAAATGGCTACACCTTC. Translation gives CASSLPGGRNGYTF.

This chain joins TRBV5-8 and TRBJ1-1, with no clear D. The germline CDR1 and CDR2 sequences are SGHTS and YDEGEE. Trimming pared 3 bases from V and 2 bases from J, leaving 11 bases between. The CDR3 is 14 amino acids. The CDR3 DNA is TGTGCCAGCAGCTACCCGGCAGGCAACACTGAAGCTTTCTTT. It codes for CASSYPAGNTEAFF.